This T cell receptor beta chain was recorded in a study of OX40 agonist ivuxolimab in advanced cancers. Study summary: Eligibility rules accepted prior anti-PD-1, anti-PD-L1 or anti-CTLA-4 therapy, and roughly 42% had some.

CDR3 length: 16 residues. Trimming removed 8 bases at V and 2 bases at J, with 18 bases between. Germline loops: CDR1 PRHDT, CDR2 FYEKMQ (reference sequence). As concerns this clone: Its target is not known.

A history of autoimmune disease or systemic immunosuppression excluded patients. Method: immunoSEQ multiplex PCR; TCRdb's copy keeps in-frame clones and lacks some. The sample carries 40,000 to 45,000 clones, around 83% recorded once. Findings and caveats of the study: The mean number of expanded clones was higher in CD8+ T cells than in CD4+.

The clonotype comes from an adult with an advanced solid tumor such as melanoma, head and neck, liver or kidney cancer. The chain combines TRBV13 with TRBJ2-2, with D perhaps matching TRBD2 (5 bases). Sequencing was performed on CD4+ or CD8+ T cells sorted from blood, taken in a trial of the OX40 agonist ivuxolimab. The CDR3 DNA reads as TGTGCCAGCTTGGACCTAGCACCATCAAACACCGGGGAGCTGTTTTTT. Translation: CASLDLAPSNTGELFF. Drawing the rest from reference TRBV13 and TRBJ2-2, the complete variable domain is AAGVIQSPRHLIKEKRETATLKCYPIPRHDTVYWYQQGPGQDPQFLISFYEKMQSDKGSIPDRFSAQQFSDYHSELNMSSLELGDSALYFCASLDLAPSNTGELFFGEGSRLTVL.